The source of this T cell receptor (beta chain) is a study of T cell responses to AZD1222 COVID-19 vaccine. Profiling relied on immunoSEQ multiplex PCR, and the TCRdb table lists in-frame clones only, not all of them. This sample has 120,000 to 150,000 clones, with approximately 94% found just once. V was cut by 3 bases and J by 5 bases, with 10 bases left in between. Germline CDR1 reads LNHDA; CDR2 reads SQIVND (reference sequence). This CDR3 spans 14 amino acids. Remarks on this clone: Its antigen is as yet unknown.

Regarding the study as a whole: Without day 14 samples, only post-peak T cell repertoires were studied. Two AZD1222 doses significantly raised spike-specific TCR breadth and depth over controls.

This specimen consisted of peripheral blood, obtained on day 0 of AZD1222 vaccination. This clonotype was obtained from an adult in good health. The chain has TRBV19 and TRBJ1-4; D uncertain. In DNA, the CDR3 is TGTGCCAGTAGTATTCGGTTCTTGAATGAAAAACTGTTTTTT. Its translation: CASSIRFLNEKLFF.